The TCR beta chain described here comes from a study of blood T cell repertoires in COVID-19. Study in general: COVID-19 samples, acute and convalescent, were from the United States, Italy and Spain.

In the authors' methods: Reference gene primer amplification yielded estimated nucleated cell counts. Profiled with immunoSEQ multiplex PCR; TCRdb holds only in-frame clones, not every one. The D gene and trimming were derived from the DNA, and the V and J assignments and clone size from that table. The table records approximately 300,000 clones, around 87% of them present only once. The CDR3 is 18 residues long. CDR1 is KGHSH and CDR2 is LQKENI in the germline V gene. V gave up 3 bases and J gave up 1 base; unmatched junction bases: 7. The V gene is TRBV18, the J gene TRBJ2-6; 9 positions agree with TRBD1. The source of this sequence is a woman in her fifties or sixties who had recovered from COVID-19. Sequenced input: peripheral blood. As DNA, the CDR3 is TGTGCCAGCTCACCCACGGGACAGGGCGTTTCTGGGGCCAACGTCCTGACTTTC. Its translation is CASSPTGQGVSGANVLTF.